The TCR beta chain described here comes from a study of blood T cell repertoires in COVID-19. Background on the study: From T cells, B-cell-depleted T cells, or PBMCs came the material, which was cDNA or gDNA.

The V gene's germline CDR1 is SGHRS and CDR2 YFSETQ. There are 15 residues in the CDR3. The junction had 4 bases not matched to a gene; V was cut back by 5 bases and J by 2 bases. Under the authors' procedure: For nucleated cells, counts were estimated from reference gene primer amplification. Assay: immunoSEQ multiplex PCR; the TCRdb copy retains only in-frame clones and omits some. For V, J and clone size, that table is used; D and trimming come from the DNA. The sample records 25,000 to 35,000 clones, around 90% being singletons. The receptor comes from a man aged 45-65 years with active COVID-19. Material for sequencing was peripheral blood. The chain carries TRBV5-1 and TRBJ2-7; 13 bases agree with TRBD2. The CDR3 is CASSATSGGAYEQYF. The CDR3 DNA reads as TGCGCCAGCAGTGCCACTAGCGGGGGGGCCTACGAGCAGTACTTC. The entire variable domain, with the rest obtained from reference TRBV5-1 and TRBJ2-7, is as follows: KAGVTQTPRYLIKTRGQQVTLSCSPISGHRSVSWYQQTPGQGLQFLFEYFSETQRNKGNFPGRFSGRQFSNSRSEMNVSTLELGDSALYLCASSATSGGAYEQYFGPGTRLTVT.